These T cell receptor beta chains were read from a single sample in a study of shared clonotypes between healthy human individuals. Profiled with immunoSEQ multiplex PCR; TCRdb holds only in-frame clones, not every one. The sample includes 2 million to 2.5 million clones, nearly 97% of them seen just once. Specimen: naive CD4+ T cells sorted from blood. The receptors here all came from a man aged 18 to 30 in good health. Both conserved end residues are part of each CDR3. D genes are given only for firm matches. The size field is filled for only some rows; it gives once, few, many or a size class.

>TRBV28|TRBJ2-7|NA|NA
CASRNSRGDYEQYF
TGTGCCAGCAGGAACTCCCGGGGAGATTACGAGCAGTACTTC
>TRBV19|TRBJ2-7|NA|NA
CASSRDTGYEQYF
TGTGCCAGTAGCCGTGACACCGGATACGAGCAGTACTTC
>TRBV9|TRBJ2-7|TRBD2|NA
CASSLGLAGESGYEQYF
TGTGCCAGCAGCTTGGGACTAGCGGGAGAATCGGGCTACGAGCAGTACTTC
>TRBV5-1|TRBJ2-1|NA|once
CASSPGLVWFF
TGCGCCAGCAGCCCGGGGCTAGTTTGGTTCTTC
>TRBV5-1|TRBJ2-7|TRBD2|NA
CASSSLAGTSYEQYF
TGCGCCAGCAGCTCCTTAGCGGGAACCTCCTACGAGCAGTACTTC
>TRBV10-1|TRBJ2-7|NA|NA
CASSKDSQMLHEQYF
TGCGCCAGCAGTAAGGACAGTCAAATGCTCCACGAGCAGTACTTC
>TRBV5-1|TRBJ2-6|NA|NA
CASSLRGPGTAGANVLTF
TGCGCCAGCAGCTTACGAGGGCCGGGAACTGCTGGGGCCAACGTCCTGACTTTC
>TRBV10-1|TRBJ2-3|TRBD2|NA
CASSESLAGGRSTQYF
TGCGCCAGCAGTGAGTCCCTAGCGGGAGGGCGTAGTACGCAGTATTTT
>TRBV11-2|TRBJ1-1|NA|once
CASSGRGSTGVQRNTEAFF
TGTGCCAGCAGCGGGCGGGGGAGTACGGGAGTTCAAAGGAACACTGAAGCTTTCTTT
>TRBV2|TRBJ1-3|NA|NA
CASSSSGSGNTIYF
TGTGCCAGCAGCAGTTCGGGCTCTGGAAACACCATATATTTT
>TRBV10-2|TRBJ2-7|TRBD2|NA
CASSELEGTRIYEQYF
TGCGCCAGCAGTGAGTTGGAGGGGACTAGGATCTACGAGCAGTACTTC
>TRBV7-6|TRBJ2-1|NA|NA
CASSLTRNEQFF
TGTGCCAGCAGCTTAACTAGGAATGAGCAGTTCTTC
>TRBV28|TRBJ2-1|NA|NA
CASSLATFAYNEQFF
TGTGCCAGCAGTTTAGCAACTTTTGCCTACAATGAGCAGTTCTTC
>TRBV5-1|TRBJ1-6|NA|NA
CASSPYPLYNSPLHF
TGCGCCAGCAGCCCGTACCCTCTCTATAATTCACCCCTCCACTTT
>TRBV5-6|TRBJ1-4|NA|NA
CASSLVGRSVDEKLFF
TGTGCCAGCAGCTTGGTGGGTAGGTCGGTGGATGAAAAACTGTTTTTT
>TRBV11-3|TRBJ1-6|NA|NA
CARKEGREDNSPLHF
TGTGCCAGAAAAGAAGGGAGGGAGGATAATTCACCCCTCCACTTT
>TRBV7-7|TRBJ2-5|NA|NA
CASSLFRQETQYF
TGTGCTAGCAGCTTATTCCGGCAAGAGACCCAGTACTTC
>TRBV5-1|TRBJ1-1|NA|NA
CASSLGWTSLNTEAFF
TGCGCCAGCAGCTTGGGATGGACTTCCCTGAACACTGAAGCTTTCTTT
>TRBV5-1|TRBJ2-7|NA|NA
CASSLRAPNYEQYF
TGCGCCAGCAGCTTGAGAGCCCCTAACTACGAGCAGTACTTC
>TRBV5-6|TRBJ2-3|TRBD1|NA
CASSSGQGAQTDTQYF
TGTGCCAGCAGCTCGGGACAGGGGGCGCAGACAGATACGCAGTATTTT
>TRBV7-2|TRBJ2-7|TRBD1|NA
CASSLAGTGPYEQYF
TGTGCCAGCAGCTTGGCCGGGACAGGGCCCTACGAGCAGTACTTC
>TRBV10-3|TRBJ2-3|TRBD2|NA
CAISASGGIDTQYF
TGTGCCATCAGTGCTAGCGGGGGTATAGATACGCAGTATTTT
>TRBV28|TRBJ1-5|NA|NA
CASSTLGGGNQPQHF
TGTGCCAGCAGTACCTTAGGGGGTGGCAATCAGCCCCAGCATTTT
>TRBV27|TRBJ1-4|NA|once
CASSLWAEGGTREKLFF
TGTGCCAGCAGTTTATGGGCTGAGGGGGGGACAAGGGAAAAACTGTTTTTT
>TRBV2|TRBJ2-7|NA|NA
CASKEGLGEQYF
TGTGCCAGCAAGGAGGGGCTGGGCGAGCAGTACTTC
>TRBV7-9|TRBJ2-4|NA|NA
CASSLEVLGAKNIQYF
TGTGCCAGCAGCTTAGAGGTACTCGGGGCCAAAAACATTCAGTACTTC
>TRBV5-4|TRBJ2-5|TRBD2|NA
CASSPPGLARGQETQYF
TGTGCCAGCAGCCCACCGGGACTAGCTAGGGGCCAAGAGACCCAGTACTTC
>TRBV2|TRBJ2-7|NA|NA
CGSGREAYEQYF
TGTGGCAGCGGTAGGGAGGCCTACGAGCAGTACTTC
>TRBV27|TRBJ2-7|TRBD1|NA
CASSSEGAHNEQYF
TGTGCCAGCAGTTCCGAGGGGGCTCACAACGAGCAGTACTTC
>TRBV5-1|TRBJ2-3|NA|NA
CASSLAGDTDTQYF
TGCGCCAGCAGCTTGGCCGGGGACACAGATACGCAGTATTTT
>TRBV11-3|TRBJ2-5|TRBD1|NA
CASSSDRGGETQYF
TGTGCCAGCAGCTCGGACAGGGGGGGAGAGACCCAGTACTTC
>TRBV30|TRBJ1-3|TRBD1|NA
CAWRLRTGAGNTIYF
TGTGCCTGGCGCCTCCGGACAGGGGCTGGAAACACCATATATTTT
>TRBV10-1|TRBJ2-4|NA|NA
CASSATRDGIQYF
TGCGCCAGCAGTGCTACCCGGGACGGCATTCAGTACTTC
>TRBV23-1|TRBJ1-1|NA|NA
CASSQSNRAGDKGNTEAFF
TGCGCCAGCAGTCAATCCAATCGGGCAGGGGATAAGGGGAACACTGAAGCTTTCTTT
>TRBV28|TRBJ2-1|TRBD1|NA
CASSFLGQGYNEQFF
TGTGCCAGCAGTTTTCTAGGACAGGGCTACAATGAGCAGTTCTTC
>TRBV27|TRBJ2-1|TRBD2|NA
CASSSAGENYNEQFF
TGTGCCAGCAGTTCGGCGGGAGAAAACTACAATGAGCAGTTCTTC
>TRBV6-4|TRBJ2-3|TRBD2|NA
CASSEGAGGPRDTQYF
TGTGCCAGCAGTGAAGGAGCGGGAGGGCCTAGGGATACGCAGTATTTT